This T cell receptor (beta chain) was recorded in a study of PD-L1 blockade in urothelial cancer. Study in general: Patients initiated atezolizumab around 2014 at 1,200 mg intravenously every 3 weeks. Points from the study as a whole: Below-median pretreatment blood TCR clonality was a predictor of better survival.

Worth noting for this clone: The target antigen is unknown.

Some clones are missing from TCRdb's copy, which holds only in-frame ones; the method was immunoSEQ multiplex PCR. This table holds tens of thousands of clones, around 90% found once. Trimming removed 1 base at V and 5 bases at J, with 11 bases between. Germline values: CDR1 SGHVS, CDR2 FNYEAQ. The CDR3 spans 15 residues. The receptor comes from a woman in her 70s with urothelial cancer. Sequencing used PBMCs, obtained around atezolizumab (anti-PD-L1) treatment. The rearrangement uses TRBV7-6 and TRBJ1-4, with a tentative D call TRBD1 (6 bases). The CDR3 is CASSLVTGSNEKLFF. The CDR3 DNA reads as TGTGCCAGCAGCTTAGTGACAGGCTCAAATGAAAAACTGTTTTTT.